The next 25 T cell receptor beta chains were all read from a single sample in a study of T cell changes during pregnancy in multiple sclerosis. Generated by immunoSEQ multiplex PCR, the TCRdb table keeps only in-frame clones and is missing some. The sample shows more than 35,000 clones, approximately 90% of them seen only once. The specimen was CD4+ T cells from peripheral blood mononuclear cells, collected in the first trimester of pregnancy. The receptors derive from a female donor in good health, enrolled as a control in a pregnancy study.

The rearrangement links TRBV2 to TRBJ1-5, with no clear D. Trimming removed 6 bases at V and 0 bases at J, with 12 bases between. The CDR3 has 15 amino acids. CDR1 is SNHLY, CDR2 FYNNEI, per germline. The chain's CDR3 is CASRRLMNSNQPQHF. CDR3 nucleotide sequence: TGTGCCAGCAGGCGGTTAATGAATAGCAATCAGCCCCAGCATTTT.

In this sample, this clone turned up a few times. The chain uses TRBV6-1 and TRBJ2-7; 7 bases fit TRBD2. Germline values: CDR1 MNHNS, CDR2 SASEGT. Germline trimming cut 6 bases from V and 2 bases from J; bases unmatched to any gene: 4. The CDR3 covers 13 residues. The CDR3 nucleotides are TGTGCCAGCAGGAGGGAGGGAGCCTACGAGCAGTACTTC. It specifies CASRREGAYEQYF.

V usage is TRBV28 and J usage is TRBJ2-1, with TRBD1 identical over 7 bases. Germline trimming cut 6 bases from V and 2 bases from J; bases unmatched to any gene: 7. The germline gives CDR1 MDHEN, CDR2 SYDVKM. There are 15 residues in the CDR3. CDR3 loop: CASRTNDRAYNEQFF. CDR3 nucleotides: TGTGCCAGCAGAACAAACGACAGGGCCTACAATGAGCAGTTCTTC. The whole variable domain, filled in from reference TRBV28 and TRBJ2-1, reads DVKVTQSSRYLVKRTGEKVFLECVQDMDHENMFWYRQDPGLGLRLIYFSYDVKMKEKGDIPEGYSVSREKKERFSLILESASTNQTSMYLCASRTNDRAYNEQFFGPGTRLTVL.

The chain is built from TRBV14 and TRBJ1-6; D remains unclear. The CDR3 loop spans 15 amino acids. Germline V gives CDR1 SGHDN, CDR2 FVKESK. V gave up 4 bases and J gave up 0 bases, with 7 bases separating them. CDR3 residues: CASSPSSSYNSPLHF. In nucleotides, the CDR3 is TGTGCCAGCAGCCCATCGAGCTCCTATAATTCACCCCTCCACTTT.

This chain uses TRBV7-3 with TRBJ1-1; D not certain. The CDR3 length is 15 residues. The ends were cut back, 0 bases at V and 8 bases at J, with 16 bases in the middle. Germline CDR1 is SGHTA and CDR2 is FQGTGA. This chain's CDR3 is CASSLTGGQSGEAFF. As DNA, the CDR3 is TGTGCCAGCAGCTTAACGGGTGGGCAGTCCGGAGAAGCTTTCTTT.

The rearrangement links TRBV7-2 to TRBJ2-3, with 8 bases aligning to TRBD2. The germline gives CDR1 SGHTA, CDR2 FQGNSA. This CDR3 has 19 amino acids. J gave up 0 bases and V 5 bases, and 16 bases lay outside the gene matches. CDR3 nucleotides: TGTGCCAGCAGCCTCCAATCGGTGGCCAGCGGGGGAAGCACAGATACGCAGTATTTT. It is translated as CASSLQSVASGGSTDTQYF.

A single count supports this clone. This chain joins TRBV28 and TRBJ1-1; 7 bases line up with TRBD1. CDR3 length: 17 amino acids. Germline assignment: CDR1 MDHEN and CDR2 SYDVKM. Trimming removed 1 base from V and 3 bases from J; junction bases left unmatched: 11. CDR3 DNA: TGTGCCAGCAGTTTATCGCCCTGGACAGGAGGGGACACTGAAGCTTTCTTT. This codes for CASSLSPWTGGDTEAFF.

The chain uses TRBV7-2 and TRBJ2-5; D is unresolved. Trimming took off 7 bases at V and 5 bases at J, with 14 bases between the two ends. CDR3 size: 13 residues. Germline CDR1 reads SGHTA; CDR2 reads FQGNSA. The chain's CDR3 is CASTPVGVETQYF. CDR3 sequence (DNA): TGTGCCAGCACCCCAGTAGGAGTGGAGACCCAGTACTTC. The full variable domain, completed using reference TRBV7-2 and TRBJ2-5, is GAGVSQSPSNKVTEKGKDVELRCDPISGHTALYWYRQSLGQGLEFLIYFQGNSAPDKSGLPSDRFSAERTGGSVSTLTIQRTQQEDSAVYLCASTPVGVETQYFGPGTRLLVL.

V gene TRBV15 combines with J gene TRBJ1-5, with D possibly being TRBD1 (5 bases). This CDR3 is built from 16 residues. V gave up 1 base and J gave up 4 bases, with 14 bases separating them. In germline, CDR1 is LNHNV, CDR2 YYDKDF (reference sequence). The CDR3 DNA reads TGTGCCACCAGCAGAGCGGGGGGGAGGCAAAATCAGCCCCAGCATTTT. Protein product: CATSRAGGRQNQPQHF.

The chain links TRBV7-6 to TRBJ1-6, with a weak D call TRBD1 (5 bases). The CDR3 runs 16 residues. Germline loops: CDR1 SGHVS, CDR2 FNYEAQ. V lost 3 bases to trimming and J lost 7 bases, with 16 bases between them. CDR3 DNA sequence: TGTGCCAGCAGCTTGACGCAGGGCGATGGGAATTCACCCCTCCACTTT. It codes for CASSLTQGDGNSPLHF.

The chain carries TRBV28 and TRBJ1-5, with D maybe TRBD1 (6 bases). Deletions cut 6 bases from V and 0 bases from J, with 18 bases between. The germline V gene encodes CDR1 MDHEN and CDR2 SYDVKM. The CDR3 runs 17 residues. Here the CDR3 DNA reads TGTGCCAGCAGCTTACAGGGTTACCTCACTAGCAATCAGCCCCAGCATTTT. Its protein product is CASSLQGYLTSNQPQHF.

The chain employs TRBV10-3 and TRBJ2-2; D is perhaps TRBD2 (5 bases). CDR3 length: 11 residues. Germline-derived CDR1 and CDR2 are ENHRY and SYGVKD. The V end was cut by 7 bases, the J end by 6 bases, with 6 bases between. CDR3 DNA sequence: TGTGCCATCACAGCGGCCGGGGAGCTGTTTTTT. It yields the protein CAITAAGELFF.

The V gene is TRBV28, the J gene TRBJ1-5; 7 positions agree with TRBD1. Germline loops: CDR1 MDHEN, CDR2 SYDVKM. V shed 3 bases, J shed 6 bases, and the junction held 23 bases outside the gene matches. This CDR3 has 20 amino acids. CDR3 sequence reads: CASSFPSTGTANLQAQPQHF. CDR3 nucleotides: TGTGCCAGCAGTTTCCCCTCCACCGGGACAGCCAACCTCCAGGCTCAGCCCCAGCATTTT.

The CDR3 nucleotides are TGTGCCAGCAGGACCACAGGGAACTATGGCTACACCTTC. It is translated as CASRTTGNYGYTF. V gene TRBV7-2 combines with J gene TRBJ1-2, with TRBD1 as a possible D gene (6 bases). There are 13 residues in the CDR3. The V gene lost 6 bases and the J gene lost 2 bases, with 10 bases spanning the gap. Germline V gene sequence: CDR1 SGHTA, CDR2 FQGNSA.

This chain links TRBV5-1 with TRBJ2-7; 11 nucleotides line up with TRBD2. After removal of 0 bases from V and 3 bases from J, the junction contained 5 bases not matched to a gene. CDR3 length equals 16 residues. CDR1 and CDR2 from the germline V gene are SGHRS and YFSETQ. This CDR3 is CASSLAPSGGIYEQYF. CDR3 sequence (DNA): TGCGCCAGCAGCTTGGCCCCTAGCGGGGGGATCTACGAGCAGTACTTC.

V and J are TRBV28 and TRBJ2-2; TRBD1 matches at 7 bases. V shed 3 bases, J shed 2 bases, and the junction held 3 bases outside the gene matches. Per the germline V gene, CDR1 is MDHEN and CDR2 is SYDVKM. The CDR3 spans 15 residues. In DNA, the CDR3 is TGTGCCAGCAGTTTGCCAGGGGGAAACACCGGGGAGCTGTTTTTT. Its translation is CASSLPGGNTGELFF.

This chain joins TRBV19 and TRBJ1-5; 10 bases are shared with TRBD1. CDR1 and CDR2 from the germline V gene are LNHDA and SQIVND (reference sequence). The V segment lost 5 bases and the J segment 6 bases; nucleotides outside the gene matches: 7. The CDR3 runs 15 residues. The CDR3 reads CASSARGQGGQPQHF. The CDR3, as DNA: TGTGCCAGTAGTGCGCGAGGACAGGGGGGTCAGCCCCAGCATTTT.

The count of this clone is one. V is TRBV5-6 and J is TRBJ1-2; 7 positions match TRBD1. The CDR3 has 15 residues. V shed 4 bases, J shed 2 bases, and the junction held 8 bases outside the gene matches. CDR1 is SGHDT, CDR2 YYEEEE, per germline. CDR3 DNA sequence: TGTGCCAGCAGCCCCAACCCGGGACAGAACTATGGCTACACCTTC. Its translation is CASSPNPGQNYGYTF.

V gene TRBV29-1 combines with J gene TRBJ2-7; 7 positions agree with TRBD2. Germline V gene sequence: CDR1 SQVTM, CDR2 ANQGSEA. After removal of 7 bases from V and 2 bases from J, the junction contained 8 bases not matched to a gene. CDR3 length: 13 amino acids. The CDR3 loop reads CSAGLGGTYEQYF. Written as DNA, the CDR3 is TGCAGCGCTGGCTTGGGGGGGACCTACGAGCAGTACTTC.

V is TRBV4-3 and J is TRBJ1-2; no firm D call. V was trimmed by 1 base and J by 7 bases, leaving 19 bases between them. Germline V gives CDR1 LGHNA, CDR2 YSLEER. This CDR3 contains 16 residues. This CDR3 reads CASSQATHTRSGGYTF. DNA of the CDR3: TGCGCCAGCAGCCAAGCGACGCACACCCGGTCGGGTGGCTACACCTTC.

This rearrangement joins TRBV30 to TRBJ2-2; 7 bases fit TRBD2. V lost 2 bases and J lost 5; bases outside the gene matches: 14. CDR1 is GTSNPN, CDR2 SVGIG, per germline (reference sequence). The CDR3 contains 17 residues. CDR3 bases: TGTGCCTGGAGTATACTAGGTCGGCGGGGGAGGACCGGGGAGCTGTTTTTT. Translated: CAWSILGRRGRTGELFF.

This chain links TRBV11-3 with TRBJ2-7, with D possibly being TRBD2 (6 bases). From germline, CDR1 is SGHNT and CDR2 YENEEA. The CDR3 extends over 13 amino acids. Trimming took 2 bases from V and 7 from J, leaving 12 bases between them. CDR3: CASSLRGGMEQYF. CDR3 sequence (DNA): TGTGCCAGCAGCTTACGTGGGGGGATGGAGCAGTACTTC.

J is TRBJ2-7 and V is TRBV20-1, with D perhaps matching TRBD2 (6 bases). CDR3 length: 11 amino acids. V dropped 5 bases and J dropped 5 bases, with 10 bases sitting between them. Germline V gene data show CDR1 as DFQATT and CDR2 as SNEGSKA (reference sequence). The CDR3 is CSAPGVDEQYF. The CDR3 nucleotides are TGCAGTGCTCCGGGGGTTGACGAGCAGTACTTC.

This sequence joins TRBV30 and TRBJ2-7; 8 nucleotides match TRBD2. CDR3 length: 13 amino acids. The V and J ends lost 4 bases and 3 bases, in that order; junction bases with no gene match: 5. In germline, CDR1 is GTSNPN, CDR2 SVGIG (reference sequence). CDR3 DNA sequence: TGTGCCTGGACGGGAGGGACCGGCTACGAGCAGTACTTC. It specifies CAWTGGTGYEQYF.

The chain combines TRBV6-4 with TRBJ2-3, with a possible D match to TRBD2 (6 bases). Germline V gives CDR1 MRHNA, CDR2 SNTAGT. Trimming took off 8 bases at V and 6 bases at J, with 21 bases between the two ends. The CDR3 is 15 amino acids. This chain's CDR3 is CASARGAGAGDTQYF. The CDR3 nucleotides read TGTGCCAGCGCTCGGGGTGCCGGAGCGGGCGATACGCAGTATTTT.